Only one count was recorded for the clone carrying this T cell receptor beta chain. This specimen comes from a study of T cell changes during pregnancy in multiple sclerosis. Only in-frame clones appear in the TCRdb table, and some are missing; sequencing was by immunoSEQ multiplex PCR. The sample lists 50,000 or so clones, roughly 93% seen once, with about 2% in the top ten. V lost 0 bases, J lost 7 bases, and 12 bases lay in between. The CDR3 is made up of 14 amino acids. The germline gives CDR1 LGHNT, CDR2 FRNRAP. The TCR was taken from a female donor with multiple sclerosis, enrolled in a pregnancy study. The material sequenced was peripheral blood, taken in the second trimester of pregnancy. The chain recombines TRBV12-5 with TRBJ1-1; possible D gene TRBD1, 6 bases. The CDR3 DNA reads as TGTGCTAGTGGTTTGGTACTCACCAGGGGTGAAGCTTTCTTT. The encoded protein is CASGLVLTRGEAFF.